The following is a TCR beta chain sequence with its context. Clones were sequenced by immunoSEQ multiplex PCR, and TCRdb holds only the in-frame ones, with some missing. The sample includes 200,000 or so clones, approximately 84% of them seen just once. The V gene's germline CDR1 is SGHTA and CDR2 FQGNSA. Trimming pared 2 bases from V and 9 bases from J, leaving 5 bases between. The CDR3 has 12 amino acids. These data originate in a study of blood T cell repertoires in COVID-19. V usage is TRBV7-2 and J usage is TRBJ1-6; D unresolved. The sequenced material came from peripheral blood. The receptor was isolated from a human donor with acute or convalescent COVID-19. The donor label of this sample is uncertain. The CDR3 loop reads CASSLSRSPLHF. The CDR3 DNA is TGTGCCAGCAGCTTATCGCGTTCACCCCTCCACTTT.